A selection of T cell receptor beta chains follows, all from one sample in a study of regulatory T cells in long-lasting Graves disease. TCRdb recomputed calls from the multiplex PCR reads with MiXCR, one row per CDR3 protein. There are about 470,000 distinct CDR3 sequences in the sample; more than 20% occur only once, and over 7.5% lies in the top ten. The sequenced sample was peripheral blood mononuclear cells (PBMCs), obtained when the disease was refractory, from a patient treated with antithyroid drugs. The origin of the receptors is a female donor with Graves disease. CDR3s include the opening cysteine and the closing phenylalanine or tryptophan. The D gene is left open where the match is weak. Some rows have no size entry. The others give once, few or many, or a class for an expanded clone.

D gene,V gene,J gene,clone size,CDR3 protein,CDR3 DNA
TRBD1,TRBV3-1,TRBJ1-4,many,CASSQDGRGLEKLFF,TGTGCCAGCAGCCAAGATGGCAGGGGGCTTGAAAAACTGTTTTTT
TRBD1,TRBV4-1,TRBJ2-2,NA,CASSQDGTGFSTGELFF,TGCGCCAGCAGCCAAGATGGGACAGGGTTCTCGACCGGGGAGCTGTTTTTT
TRBD2,TRBV27,TRBJ2-1,NA,CASWEGYDEQFF,TGTGCCAGCTGGGAGGGCTACGATGAGCAGTTCTTC
NA,TRBV12-3/TRBV12-4,TRBJ2-5,many,CASRAQETQYF,TGTGCCAGCAGGGCCCAGGAGACCCAGTACTTC
TRBD1,TRBV15,TRBJ2-7,few,CATSGHGTGPSYEQYF,TGTGCCACCAGCGGACACGGGACAGGGCCCTCCTACGAGCAGTACTTC
TRBD1,TRBV5-1,TRBJ1-1,many,CASSFGQGMNTEAFF,TGCGCCAGCAGCTTTGGACAGGGAATGAACACTGAAGCTTTCTTT
NA,TRBV12-3/TRBV12-4,TRBJ1-1,many,CASRTGAGGTEAFF,TGTGCCAGCAGGACGGGTGCCGGGGGCACTGAAGCTTTCTTT
NA,TRBV3-1,TRBJ1-2,many,CASMGRSGYTF,TGTGCCAGCATGGGAAGGAGTGGCTACACCTTC
NA,TRBV5-1,TRBJ2-5,many,CASSSYGGETQYF,TGCGCCAGCAGCTCCTATGGGGGTGAGACCCAGTACTTC
NA,TRBV7-9,TRBJ2-7,few,CASSLLQEQAYEQYF,TGTGCCAGCAGCCTCCTCCAGGAGCAGGCCTACGAGCAGTACTTC
NA,TRBV28,TRBJ1-1,many,CASSRGGGVNTEAFF,TGTGCCAGCAGTCGCGGTGGAGGGGTGAACACTGAAGCTTTCTTT
NA,TRBV6-1,TRBJ2-5,many,CASSRADGGAAQYF,TGTGCCAGCAGCAGAGCAGATGGGGGCGCGGCCCAGTACTTC
TRBD1,TRBV2,TRBJ1-2,many,CASRALGQGLYGYTF,TGTGCCAGCAGGGCCCTGGGACAGGGACTATATGGCTACACCTTC
NA,TRBV10-2,TRBJ2-7,NA,CASSEWLHEQYF,TGCGCCAGCAGTGAGTGGCTTCACGAGCAGTACTTC
NA,TRBV24-1,TRBJ2-5,many,CATSDSDFQETQYF,TGTGCCACCAGTGACAGTGACTTCCAAGAGACCCAGTACTTC
TRBD1,TRBV9,TRBJ2-1,NA,CASSFWDRANNEQFF,TGTGCCAGCAGCTTTTGGGACAGGGCGAACAATGAGCAGTTCTTC
NA,TRBV5-1,TRBJ1-4,NA,CASSLRVDDEKLFF,TGCGCCAGCAGCTTGAGGGTAGATGATGAAAAACTGTTTTTT
NA,TRBV5-4,TRBJ2-5,once,CASSLGDLETQYF,TGTGCCAGCAGCTTGGGTGATTTGGAGACCCAGTACTTC
TRBD1,TRBV6-1,TRBJ1-2,NA,CASSLRQGGNYGYTF,TGTGCCAGCAGTCTCCGACAGGGAGGTAACTATGGCTACACCTTC
NA,TRBV5-1,TRBJ2-7,few,CASSFKGGASYEQYF,TGCGCCAGCAGCTTTAAAGGGGGGGCCTCCTACGAGCAGTACTTC
TRBD1,TRBV28,TRBJ1-1,NA,CASRSHRDRNVNTEAFF,TGTGCCAGCAGATCCCATAGGGACAGAAACGTGAACACTGAAGCTTTCTTT
NA,TRBV12-3/TRBV12-4,TRBJ2-7,many,CASSFMPANEYEQYF,TGTGCCAGCAGTTTTATGCCAGCTAATGAATACGAGCAGTACTTC
NA,TRBV5-6,TRBJ2-5,few,CASSLVISSLRVETQYF,TGTGCCAGCAGCTTGGTCATTAGCTCTCTTCGAGTAGAGACCCAGTACTTC
NA,TRBV2,TRBJ2-7,many,CASSDERASSYEQYF,TGTGCCAGCAGTGACGAGCGCGCCTCCTCCTACGAGCAGTACTTC
NA,TRBV6-9,TRBJ1-4,many,CASSYGGTKEKLFF,TGTGCCAGCAGTTACGGGGGTACGAAGGAAAAACTGTTTTTT
NA,TRBV5-1,TRBJ1-1,few,CASSLWGGPNTEAFF,TGCGCCAGCAGCTTGTGGGGAGGGCCGAACACTGAAGCTTTCTTT
TRBD2,TRBV6-2/TRBV6-3,TRBJ2-6,few,CASSYSWSGRASGANVLTF,TGTGCCAGCAGTTACTCTTGGAGCGGGAGGGCCTCTGGGGCCAACGTCCTGACTTTC
NA,TRBV27,TRBJ2-1,NA,CASSLWAPALGINEQFF,TGTGCCAGCAGTTTATGGGCTCCTGCCCTCGGGATCAATGAGCAGTTCTTC
NA,TRBV5-4,TRBJ2-6,NA,CASSLQGNGANVLTF,TGTGCCAGCAGCTTGCAGGGTAACGGGGCCAACGTCCTGACTTTC
TRBD2,TRBV7-3,TRBJ2-6,many,CASSFSGNPSGANVLTF,TGTGCCAGCAGCTTTAGCGGGAACCCCTCTGGGGCCAACGTCCTGACTTTC
NA,TRBV18,TRBJ1-4,many,CASSPGPWF,TGTGCCAGCTCACCGGGCCCCTGGTTT
NA,TRBV28,TRBJ1-4,many,CASSSGGVNEKLFF,TGTGCCAGCAGTTCGGGAGGGGTTAATGAAAAACTGTTTTTT
NA,TRBV20-1,TRBJ1-4,NA,CSASGAGTANEKLFF,TGCAGTGCTAGCGGGGCCGGGACCGCGAATGAAAAACTGTTTTTT
NA,TRBV30,TRBJ1-5,few,CAWSGTDNQPQHF,TGTGCCTGGAGTGGGACAGACAATCAGCCCCAGCATTTT